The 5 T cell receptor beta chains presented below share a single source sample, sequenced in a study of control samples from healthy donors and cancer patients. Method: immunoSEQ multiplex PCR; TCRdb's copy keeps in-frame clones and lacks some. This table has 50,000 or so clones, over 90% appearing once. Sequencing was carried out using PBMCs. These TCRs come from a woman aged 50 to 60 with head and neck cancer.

The CDR3 bases are TGTGCCTGGAGGACACTAGCAGTAAACATTCAGTACTTC. Its protein product is CAWRTLAVNIQYF. The chain joins TRBV30 to TRBJ2-4, with a possible D match to TRBD2 (6 bases). The CDR3 extends over 13 amino acids. The V end lost 3 bases, the J end lost 6 bases, and 12 bases lay between the germline ends. The germline gives CDR1 GTSNPN, CDR2 SVGIG (reference sequence). Filled out from reference TRBV30 and TRBJ2-4, the complete variable domain reads SQTIHQWPATLVQPVGSPLSLECTVEGTSNPNLYWYRQAAGRGLQLLFYSVGIGQISSEVPQNLSASRPQDRQFILSSKKLLLSDSGFYLCAWRTLAVNIQYFGAGTRLSVL.

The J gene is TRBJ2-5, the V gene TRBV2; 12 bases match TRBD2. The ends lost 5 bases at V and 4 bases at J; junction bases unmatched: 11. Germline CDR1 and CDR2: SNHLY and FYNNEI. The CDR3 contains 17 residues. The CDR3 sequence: CASSRLAGETGRETQYF. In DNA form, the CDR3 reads TGTGCCAGCAGTAGACTAGCGGGGGAAACGGGTAGAGAGACCCAGTACTTC.

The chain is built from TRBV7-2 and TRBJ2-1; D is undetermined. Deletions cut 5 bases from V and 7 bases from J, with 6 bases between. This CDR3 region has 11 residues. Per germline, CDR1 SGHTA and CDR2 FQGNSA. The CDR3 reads CASSLWNEQFF. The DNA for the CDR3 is TGTGCCAGCAGCCTGTGGAATGAGCAGTTCTTC. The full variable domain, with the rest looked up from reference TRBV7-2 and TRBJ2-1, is GAGVSQSPSNKVTEKGKDVELRCDPISGHTALYWYRQSLGQGLEFLIYFQGNSAPDKSGLPSDRFSAERTGGSVSTLTIQRTQQEDSAVYLCASSLWNEQFFGPGTRLTVL.

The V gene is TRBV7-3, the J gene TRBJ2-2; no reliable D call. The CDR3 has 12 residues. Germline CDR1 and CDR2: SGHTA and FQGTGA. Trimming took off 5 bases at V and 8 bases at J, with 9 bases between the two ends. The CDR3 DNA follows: TGTGCCAGCAGCAACACCCGTGGGGAGCTGTTTTTT. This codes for CASSNTRGELFF.

The CDR3, as DNA: TGTGCCAGCAGCTTCCCAGAACCGGGACACAGGAGACTCCAAGAGACCCAGTACTTC. This translates into CASSFPEPGHRRLQETQYF. The genes are TRBV7-9 and TRBJ2-5; weak D call: TRBD1 (6 bases). Germline-derived CDR1 and CDR2 are SEHNR and FQNEAQ (reference sequence). Trimming took 3 bases from V and 1 from J, leaving 24 bases between them. The CDR3 is 19 residues long.